This TCR beta chain comes out of a study of T cells expressing NK-cell markers. Background on the study: It was sorted CD3+CD56+NKG2C+, CD3+CD56+NKG2C- and CD3+CD56-NKG2C+ T cells that supplied the TCR beta repertoires. Broader study findings: For a few donors, these clonotypes were likewise the leading ones in the CD3+CD56-NKG2C+ fraction.

Germline V CDR1 and CDR2: LGHDT, YNNKEL (reference sequence). The CDR3 has 15 amino acids. The authors made TCR beta cDNA libraries by 5'RACE template switching. This switching added a universal primer site and UMIs. One entry per CDR3 protein, without DNA, is what TCRdb gives after re-calling the 5' RACE reads. The repertoire table contains roughly 180,000 distinct CDR3 sequences. As to this clonotype: As yet, its antigen is unknown.

V and J are TRBV3-1 and TRBJ2-7; TCRdb's assignment of TRBD1 cannot be checked, as there is no DNA. The clonotype comes from a man aged 18-75 years in good health. The sample consisted of blood T cells: a sorted CD56 or NKG2C T cell subset, CD4+ or CD8+ T cells, or bulk PBMC T cells (not recorded which). The CDR3 loop reads CASSQGAGEIEEQYF.